What follows are 10 T cell receptor beta chains derived from one specimen sequenced in a study of shared clonotypes between healthy human individuals. Clones were read by immunoSEQ multiplex PCR, and TCRdb kept only the in-frame ones, dropping some. The repertoire consists of hundreds of thousands of clones, with about 96% occurring once and the leading ten covering approximately 0.057%. Sequencing was carried out using naive CD4+ T cells sorted from blood. Subset defined: CD45RA+ positively selected. Receptor source: a young woman in good health.

V usage is TRBV29-1 and J usage is TRBJ1-2, with no clear D. The CDR3 is made up of 15 amino acids. V lost 7 bases and J 2 bases, leaving 20 bases between the germline ends. CDR1 is SQVTM, CDR2 ANQGSEA, per germline. The CDR3 is CSARYRDSRNYGYTF. The CDR3 bases are TGCAGCGCCCGTTATAGAGACTCCAGAAACTATGGCTACACCTTC.

V and J are TRBV5-1 and TRBJ2-5; 7 bases line up with TRBD2. V was pared by 1 base and J by 3 bases, with 9 bases of the junction left unmatched. Germline CDR1 SGHRS, CDR2 YFSETQ. The length of the CDR3 is 16 residues. CDR3 residues: CASSLPWASGEETQYF. CDR3 coding DNA: TGCGCCAGCAGCTTGCCCTGGGCTAGCGGAGAAGAGACCCAGTACTTC.

The sample holds one count of this clone. V gene TRBV19 combines with J gene TRBJ1-1, with 8 nucleotides matching TRBD1. Trimming took 5 bases from V and 3 from J; bases not matched to a gene: 5. CDR1 and CDR2 (germline): LNHDA, SQIVND (reference sequence). The CDR3 sequence is 14 residues long. The CDR3 reads CASSATGGDTEAFF. The CDR3 DNA follows: TGTGCCAGTAGTGCCACAGGGGGTGACACTGAAGCTTTCTTT.

The J gene is TRBJ1-2, the V gene TRBV28; 7 positions match TRBD1. V dropped 5 bases and J dropped 4; count of bases not matched to a gene: 4. The CDR3 spans 13 residues. Germline-derived CDR1 and CDR2 are MDHEN and SYDVKM. CDR3 DNA sequence: TGTGCCAGCAGTACGACAGGGTCCTATGGCTACACCTTC. This gives the protein CASSTTGSYGYTF.

The rearrangement links TRBV14 to TRBJ1-4, with D uncertain. Trimming took off 0 bases at V and 1 base at J, with 6 bases between the two ends. Germline V gene sequence: CDR1 SGHDN, CDR2 FVKESK. The CDR3 sequence is 15 residues long. This CDR3 reads CASSQDTKTNEKLFF. CDR3 DNA sequence: TGTGCCAGCAGCCAAGATACCAAAACTAATGAAAAACTGTTTTTT.

This chain joins TRBV6-1 and TRBJ2-5; 8 bases match TRBD1. V was clipped by 6 bases and J by 6 bases; unmatched bases: 6. Germline-derived CDR1 and CDR2 are MNHNS and SASEGT. This CDR3 comprises 13 residues. The CDR3 nucleotides read TGTGCCAGCAGGGCAGGGGGCTTTCAGACCCAGTACTTC. Translating gives CASRAGGFQTQYF.

V gene TRBV7-8 combines with J gene TRBJ2-7, with TRBD1 matching 7 bases. The CDR3 is 15 amino acids. Germline V lookup: CDR1 SGHVS, CDR2 FQNEAQ. The junction had 7 bases not matched to a gene; V was cut back by 5 bases and J by 0 bases. The CDR3 loop reads CASSHRDRSSYEQYF. For the CDR3, the DNA is TGTGCCAGCAGCCACCGGGACAGAAGCTCCTACGAGCAGTACTTC.

The rearrangement uses TRBV19 and TRBJ2-4, with 14 bases lining up with TRBD2. The CDR3 covers 18 residues. Germline V gene sequence: CDR1 LNHDA, CDR2 SQIVND (reference sequence). The trim removed 5 bases at V and 0 bases at J, leaving 6 bases unmatched. The CDR3 loop is CASSGGTSGSLAKNIQYF. The CDR3 DNA follows: TGTGCCAGTAGTGGGGGGACTAGCGGGAGTCTAGCCAAAAACATTCAGTACTTC. Together with reference TRBV19 and TRBJ2-4, the CDR3 gives the full variable domain: DGGITQSPKYLFRKEGQNVTLSCEQNLNHDAMYWYRQDPGQGLRLIYYSQIVNDFQKGDIAEGYSVSREKKESFPLTVTSAQKNPTAFYLCASSGGTSGSLAKNIQYFGAGTRLSVL.

The rearrangement uses TRBV7-2 and TRBJ2-2, with no clear D. The CDR3 contains 14 residues. Germline CDR1 reads SGHTA; CDR2 reads FQGNSA. V gave up 3 bases and J gave up 2 bases, with 7 bases separating them. The CDR3 coding sequence is TGTGCCAGCAGCTTTAGGAGAAACACCGGGGAGCTGTTTTTT. Translated: CASSFRRNTGELFF.

About this clone itself: With a much larger clone just one base away, this may be a read error. The same CDR3 also results from other DNA sequences found in this sample. CDR3 in amino acids: CASSFEETQYF. CDR3 nucleotides: TGCGCCAGCAGCTTTGAAGAGACCCAGTACTTC. The J gene is TRBJ2-5, the V gene TRBV5-1; no clear D. This CDR3 region has 11 residues. The V gene's germline CDR1 is SGHRS and CDR2 YFSETQ. Between the trimmed V and J ends, which lost 2 bases and 3 bases, there was a span of 2 bases. Combining the CDR3 with reference TRBV5-1 and TRBJ2-5 gives the whole variable domain KAGVTQTPRYLIKTRGQQVTLSCSPISGHRSVSWYQQTPGQGLQFLFEYFSETQRNKGNFPGRFSGRQFSNSRSEMNVSTLELGDSALYLCASSFEETQYFGPGTRLLVL.